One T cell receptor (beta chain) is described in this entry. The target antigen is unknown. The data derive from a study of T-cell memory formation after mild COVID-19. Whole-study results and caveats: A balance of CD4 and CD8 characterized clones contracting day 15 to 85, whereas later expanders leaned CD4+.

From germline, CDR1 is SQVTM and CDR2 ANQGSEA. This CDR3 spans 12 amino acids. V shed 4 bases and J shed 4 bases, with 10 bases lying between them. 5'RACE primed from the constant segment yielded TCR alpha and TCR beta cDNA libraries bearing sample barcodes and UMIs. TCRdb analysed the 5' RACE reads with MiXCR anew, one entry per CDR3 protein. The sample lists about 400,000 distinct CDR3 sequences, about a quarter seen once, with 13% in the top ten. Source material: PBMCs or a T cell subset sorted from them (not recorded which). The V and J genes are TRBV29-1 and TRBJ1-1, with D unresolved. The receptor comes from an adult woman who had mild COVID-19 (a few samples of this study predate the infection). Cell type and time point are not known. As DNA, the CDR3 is TGCAGCGTTGTAGACCGGATCACTGAAGCTTTCTTT. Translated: CSVVDRITEAFF. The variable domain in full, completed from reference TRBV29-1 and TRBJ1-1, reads SAVISQKPSRDICQRGTSLTIQCQVDSQVTMMFWYRQQPGQSLTLIATANQGSEATYESGFVIDKFPISRPNLTFSTLTVSNMSPEDSSIYLCSVVDRITEAFFGQGTRLTVV.